The T cell receptor beta chain described here comes from a study of blood T cells in healthy people across ages. The V end was cut by 4 bases, the J end by 5 bases, with 14 bases between. The CDR3 spans 14 residues. PCR was performed a second time for about 6 to 11 cycles using a sample-barcoded 5' primer and a J-beta primer mix. TCRdb independently ran MiXCR on the 5' RACE reads; one entry per CDR3 protein. The data contain 1.4 million or so distinct CDR3 sequences, 35% to 45% of them seen just once; the ten biggest clones take up less than 5%. The rearrangement uses TRBV12-3 or TRBV12-4 and TRBJ1-1, with TRBD1 as a possible D gene (5 bases). This clonotype was sampled from a woman aged 18-30 years in good health. The sample taken for sequencing was blood. CDR3 DNA sequence: TGTGCCAGCAGTTCCATGGGACCCGGGACTGAAGCTTTCTTT. It is translated as CASSSMGPGTEAFF.